The rows below give T cell receptor beta chains drawn from one sample of a study of blood T cell repertoires in COVID-19. Assay used: immunoSEQ multiplex PCR; TCRdb lists only in-frame clones, some missing. The table records 300,000 to 450,000 clones, approximately 89% of them present only once. Source material: PBMCs or T cells enriched from blood (not recorded which). The receptors were sampled from a man aged 25-45 years who had recovered from COVID-19. Both conserved end residues are part of each CDR3. D genes are given only for firm matches. A clone size is listed for some rows: how often the clone was seen (once, few, many), or a class if it is expanded.

V gene,D gene,clone size,J gene,CDR3 protein,CDR3 DNA
TRBV28,TRBD1,NA,TRBJ2-1,CASSLSGQGQGNEQFF,TGTGCCAGCAGTTTATCAGGACAGGGGCAAGGCAATGAGCAGTTCTTC
TRBV18,NA,NA,TRBJ1-2,CASSQDSSFNYGYTF,TGTGCCAGCTCACAAGACAGTTCCTTTAACTATGGCTACACCTTC
TRBV11-3,TRBD2,NA,TRBJ2-1,CASSSLAGNNEQFF,TGTGCCAGCAGCTCGCTAGCGGGGAACAATGAGCAGTTCTTC
TRBV18,TRBD1,NA,TRBJ1-1,CASSPRDRSNTEAFF,TGTGCCAGCTCACCTCGGGACAGATCGAACACTGAAGCTTTCTTT
TRBV7-2,TRBD1,NA,TRBJ2-5,CASSLTGQGIETQYF,TGTGCCAGCAGTCTTACGGGACAGGGTATCGAGACCCAGTACTTC
TRBV11-1,NA,few,TRBJ2-3,CASKTGSAVTDTQYF,TGTGCCAGCAAAACCGGGTCCGCGGTCACAGATACGCAGTATTTT
TRBV11-2,TRBD1,NA,TRBJ1-2,CASSLGQGARGYTF,TGTGCCAGCAGCTTAGGACAGGGGGCGCGGGGCTACACCTTC
TRBV19,TRBD2,NA,TRBJ2-1,CASSRGRLAARDEQFF,TGTGCCAGTAGTCGCGGGCGGCTAGCGGCCAGGGATGAGCAGTTCTTC
TRBV19,TRBD1,NA,TRBJ2-5,CASSWTGGFGETQYF,TGTGCCAGTAGTTGGACAGGGGGCTTTGGAGAGACCCAGTACTTC
TRBV7-2,TRBD2,NA,TRBJ2-2,CASSQTRLAGDLGELFF,TGTGCCAGCAGCCAGACGAGACTAGCGGGGGACCTCGGGGAGCTGTTTTTT
TRBV7-2,TRBD2,NA,TRBJ2-7,CASSLGLAGGLFGYEQYF,TGTGCCAGCAGCCTGGGACTAGCGGGGGGTTTATTTGGCTACGAGCAGTACTTC
TRBV7-8,TRBD2,once,TRBJ2-3,CASSIGTSGGSDTQYF,TGTGCCAGCAGCATCGGGACTAGCGGGGGGTCAGATACGCAGTATTTT
TRBV7-9,NA,NA,TRBJ2-7,CASSSIPRGSYEQYF,TGTGCCAGCAGCTCAATTCCCAGGGGATCCTACGAGCAGTACTTC
TRBV12-3/TRBV12-4,NA,once,TRBJ2-7,CASSFGLEQYF,TGTGCCAGCAGTTTCGGACTTGAGCAGTACTTC
TRBV7-8,TRBD1,NA,TRBJ2-7,CASSSTGTGWEQYF,TGTGCCAGCAGCTCAACCGGGACAGGGTGGGAGCAGTACTTC
TRBV30,TRBD1,NA,TRBJ1-5,CAWSTGQGDQPQHF,TGTGCCTGGAGTACGGGACAGGGAGATCAGCCCCAGCATTTT
TRBV11-2,TRBD1,NA,TRBJ2-5,CASRSGTGPQETQYF,TGTGCCAGCCGCAGTGGGACAGGGCCCCAAGAGACCCAGTACTTC
TRBV21-1,NA,few,TRBJ2-2,CASSKDRDTGELFF,TGTGCCAGCAGCAAGGACAGGGATACCGGGGAGCTGTTTTTT
TRBV2,NA,NA,TRBJ2-2,CASSELGRELFF,TGTGCCAGCAGTGAACTAGGCAGGGAGCTGTTTTTT
TRBV9,NA,NA,TRBJ2-6,CASSAGSGANVLTF,TGTGCCAGCAGCGCAGGCTCTGGGGCCAACGTCCTGACTTTC
TRBV7-2,NA,NA,TRBJ2-5,CASTATGSVAETQYF,TGTGCCAGCACCGCCACGGGGTCGGTTGCAGAGACCCAGTACTTC
TRBV7-9,NA,NA,TRBJ2-4,CATEGADIQYF,TGTGCCACGGAGGGGGCGGACATTCAGTACTTC
TRBV2,TRBD1,NA,TRBJ1-5,CASSEHPPGQPYSNQPQHF,TGTGCCAGCAGTGAACATCCCCCGGGACAGCCTTATAGCAATCAGCCCCAGCATTTT
TRBV18,NA,NA,TRBJ1-4,CASSPGSGSTNEKLFF,TGTGCCAGCTCACCAGGCTCAGGGTCAACTAATGAAAAACTGTTTTTT
TRBV6-4,NA,NA,TRBJ2-3,CASSDGVWGADTQYF,TGTGCCAGCAGTGACGGTGTCTGGGGGGCAGATACGCAGTATTTT
TRBV5-1,TRBD2,NA,TRBJ2-2,CASSFAHLLAGGGTGELFF,TGCGCCAGCAGCTTTGCCCACCTTCTAGCGGGGGGCGGCACCGGGGAGCTGTTTTTT
TRBV7-6,NA,NA,TRBJ2-1,CASSLLALPYNEQFF,TGTGCCAGCAGCTTACTAGCGCTACCCTACAATGAGCAGTTCTTC
TRBV7-9,NA,NA,TRBJ1-1,CASRWPGGGTEAFF,TGTGCCAGCAGGTGGCCGGGGGGTGGCACTGAAGCTTTCTTT
TRBV6-5,NA,NA,TRBJ2-3,CASSNVRAGADTQYF,TGTGCCAGCAGTAACGTTCGGGCAGGGGCGGATACGCAGTATTTT
TRBV6-2/TRBV6-3,NA,NA,TRBJ2-3,CASSYPVERGGDTQYF,TGTGCCAGCAGTTATCCCGTCGAGCGAGGAGGGGATACGCAGTATTTT
TRBV11-2,NA,NA,TRBJ2-2,CASSFISGNGELFF,TGTGCCAGCAGCTTTATTTCGGGAAACGGGGAGCTGTTTTTT
TRBV30,TRBD1,NA,TRBJ1-1,CAWRPTGDTEAFF,TGTGCCTGGAGGCCGACAGGGGACACTGAAGCTTTCTTT
TRBV6-5,TRBD1,NA,TRBJ1-2,CASKTDRGLYGYTF,TGTGCCAGCAAGACAGACAGGGGGCTTTATGGCTACACCTTC
TRBV30,NA,NA,TRBJ1-1,CAWMLQGNTEAFF,TGTGCCTGGATGCTACAGGGGAACACTGAAGCTTTCTTT
TRBV12-3/TRBV12-4,NA,NA,TRBJ1-5,CASSRTNTQPQHF,TGTGCCAGCAGTAGGACAAACACCCAGCCCCAGCATTTT
TRBV7-9,TRBD1,NA,TRBJ1-1,CASSLGQGNTEAFF,TGTGCCAGCAGCTTAGGACAGGGAAACACTGAAGCTTTCTTT
TRBV27,NA,NA,TRBJ1-5,CASRQPHIFSGDGNQPQHF,TGTGCCAGCAGGCAACCCCACATCTTCTCGGGTGACGGCAATCAGCCCCAGCATTTT
TRBV27,TRBD1,NA,TRBJ1-2,CASSDRTGHYGYTF,TGTGCCAGCAGTGATAGGACAGGCCACTATGGCTACACCTTC
TRBV6-6,TRBD1,NA,TRBJ1-1,CASSDGPGQGKTEAFF,TGTGCCAGCAGCGACGGCCCGGGACAGGGTAAAACTGAAGCTTTCTTT
TRBV3-1/TRBV3-2,NA,once,TRBJ1-2,CASSQGGVYGYTF,TGTGCCAGCAGCCAAGGGGGCGTCTATGGCTACACCTTC
TRBV29-1,NA,NA,TRBJ1-2,CSVEDYREGYGYTF,TGCAGCGTTGAAGATTACCGGGAGGGCTATGGCTACACCTTC
TRBV5-1,TRBD1,NA,TRBJ1-2,CASSSGQGDSYTF,TGCGCCAGCAGCTCAGGACAGGGAGATTCTTACACCTTC
TRBV7-6,NA,many,TRBJ2-2,CASSWAMDRNTGELFF,TGTGCCAGCAGCTGGGCTATGGACAGGAACACCGGGGAGCTGTTTTTT
TRBV19,NA,NA,TRBJ1-2,CASSIQGTTYGYTF,TGTGCCAGTAGTATACAGGGGACCACCTATGGCTACACCTTC
TRBV10-3,NA,NA,TRBJ1-2,CAISESTARGYTF,TGTGCCATCAGTGAGTCGACTGCCCGTGGCTACACCTTC
TRBV4-1,NA,NA,TRBJ1-2,CASSQERTANYGYTF,TGCGCCAGCAGCCAAGAAAGGACTGCCAACTATGGCTACACCTTC